These 3 T cell receptor beta chains came from one sample sequenced in a study of shared clonotypes between healthy human individuals. Measured with immunoSEQ multiplex PCR; TCRdb has only the in-frame clones, and not every one. The sample carries about 2 million clones, roughly 94% recorded once. Terminally differentiated effector memory CD45RA+ cells were excluded by CCR7 positive selection of CD45RO-negative cells. The specimen sequenced was naive CD8+ T cells sorted from blood. The receptors here all came from a man between 18 and 35 years old in good health.

The chain joins TRBV10-2 to TRBJ2-3, with 8 bases lining up with TRBD2. This CDR3 spans 15 amino acids. V was pared by 1 base and J by 3 bases, with 3 bases of the junction left unmatched. CDR1 is WSHSY, CDR2 SAAADI, per germline. The CDR3 reads CASSEFAGGTDTQYF. DNA of the CDR3: TGCGCCAGCAGTGAGTTCGCGGGAGGAACAGATACGCAGTATTTT.

Turning to this clone: Other DNA sequences of this sample code for an identical CDR3. The chain is built from TRBV11-2 and TRBJ2-7; weak D call: TRBD2 (5 bases). The V and J ends lost 3 bases and 7 bases respectively, with 7 bases between them. Germline CDR1 is SGHAT and CDR2 is FQNNGV. This CDR3 has 11 residues. The CDR3 region has the DNA TGTGCCAGCAGCTTGACGGGGGAGCAGTACTTC. It specifies CASSLTGEQYF.

The chain links TRBV14 to TRBJ2-1; no clear D gene. The CDR3 is made up of 14 amino acids. Trimming took 2 bases from V and 5 from J, leaving 10 bases between them. Germline V gene data show CDR1 as SGHDN and CDR2 as FVKESK. This CDR3 reads CASSQHSRNNEQFF. CDR3 coding DNA: TGTGCCAGCAGCCAACACAGCCGAAACAATGAGCAGTTCTTC. Full variable domain (outside the CDR3, taken from reference TRBV14 and TRBJ2-1): EAGVTQFPSHSVIEKGQTVTLRCDPISGHDNLYWYRRVMGKEIKFLLHFVKESKQDESGMPNNRFLAERTGGTYSTLKVQPAELEDSGVYFCASSQHSRNNEQFFGPGTRLTVL.